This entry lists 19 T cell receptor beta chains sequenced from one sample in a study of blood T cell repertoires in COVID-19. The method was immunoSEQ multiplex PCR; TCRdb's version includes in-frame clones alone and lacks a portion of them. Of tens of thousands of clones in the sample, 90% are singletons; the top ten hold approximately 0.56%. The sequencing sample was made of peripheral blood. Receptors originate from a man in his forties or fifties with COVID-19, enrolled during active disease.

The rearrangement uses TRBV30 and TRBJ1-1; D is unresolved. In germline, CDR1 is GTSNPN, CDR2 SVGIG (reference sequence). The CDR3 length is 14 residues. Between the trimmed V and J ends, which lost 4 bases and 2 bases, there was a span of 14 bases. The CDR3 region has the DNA TGTGCCTGGAAGTCAGATCAACTAAACACTGAAGCTTTCTTT. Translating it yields CAWKSDQLNTEAFF.

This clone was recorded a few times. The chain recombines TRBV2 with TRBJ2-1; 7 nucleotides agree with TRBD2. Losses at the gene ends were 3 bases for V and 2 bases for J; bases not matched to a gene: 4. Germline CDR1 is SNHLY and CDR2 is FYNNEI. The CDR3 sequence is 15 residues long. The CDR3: CASSEASGAYNEQFF. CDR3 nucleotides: TGTGCCAGCAGTGAGGCTAGCGGTGCCTACAATGAGCAGTTCTTC. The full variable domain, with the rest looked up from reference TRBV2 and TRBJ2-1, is EPEVTQTPSHQVTQMGQEVILRCVPISNHLYFYWYRQILGQKVEFLVSFYNNEISEKSEIFDDQFSVERPDGSNFTLKIRSTKLEDSAMYFCASSEASGAYNEQFFGPGTRLTVL.

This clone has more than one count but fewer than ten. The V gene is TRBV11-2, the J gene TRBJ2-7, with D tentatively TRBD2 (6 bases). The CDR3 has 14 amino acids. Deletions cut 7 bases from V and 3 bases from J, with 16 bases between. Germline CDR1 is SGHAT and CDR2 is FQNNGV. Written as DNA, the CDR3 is TGTGCCAGCACCCTCGGGGGTCTCGTCTACGAGCAGTACTTC. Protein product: CASTLGGLVYEQYF. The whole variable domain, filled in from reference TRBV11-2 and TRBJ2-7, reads EAGVAQSPRYKIIEKRQSVAFWCNPISGHATLYWYQQILGQGPKLLIQFQNNGVVDDSQLPKDRFSAERLKGVDSTLKIQPAKLEDSAVYLCASTLGGLVYEQYFGPGTRLTVT.

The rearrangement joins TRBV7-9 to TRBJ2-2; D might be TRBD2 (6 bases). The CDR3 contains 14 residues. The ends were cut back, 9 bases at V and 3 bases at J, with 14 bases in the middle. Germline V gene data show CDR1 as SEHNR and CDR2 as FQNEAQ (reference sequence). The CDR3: CASTAGWDTGELFF. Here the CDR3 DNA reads TGTGCCAGTACCGCGGGGTGGGACACCGGGGAGCTGTTTTTT.

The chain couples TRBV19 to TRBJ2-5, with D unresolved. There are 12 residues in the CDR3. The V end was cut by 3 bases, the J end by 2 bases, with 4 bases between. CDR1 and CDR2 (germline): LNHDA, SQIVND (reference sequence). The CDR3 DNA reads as TGTGCCAGTAGTATGAGACAAGAGACCCAGTACTTC. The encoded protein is CASSMRQETQYF.

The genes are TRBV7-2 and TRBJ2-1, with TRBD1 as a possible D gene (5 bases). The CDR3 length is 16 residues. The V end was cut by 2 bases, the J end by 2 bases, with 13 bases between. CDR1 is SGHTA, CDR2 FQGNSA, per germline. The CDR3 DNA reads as TGTGCCAGCAGCTTATCGGGCAGGGCCACCTACAATGAGCAGTTCTTC. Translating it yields CASSLSGRATYNEQFF.

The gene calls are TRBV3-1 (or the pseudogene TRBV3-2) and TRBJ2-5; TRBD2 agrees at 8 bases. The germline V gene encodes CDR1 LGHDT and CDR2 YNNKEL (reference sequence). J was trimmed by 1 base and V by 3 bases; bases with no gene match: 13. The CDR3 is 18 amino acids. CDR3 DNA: TGTGCCAGCAGCCATGCCTACAGAACTAGCGGAACCCAAGAGACCCAGTACTTC. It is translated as CASSHAYRTSGTQETQYF.

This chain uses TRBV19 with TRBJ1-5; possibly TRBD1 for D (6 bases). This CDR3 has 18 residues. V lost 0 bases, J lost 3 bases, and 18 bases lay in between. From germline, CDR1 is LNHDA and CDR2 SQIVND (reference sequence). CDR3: CASSIDPEDRNLNQPQHF. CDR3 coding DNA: TGTGCCAGTAGTATAGATCCCGAAGACAGGAACCTCAATCAGCCCCAGCATTTT.

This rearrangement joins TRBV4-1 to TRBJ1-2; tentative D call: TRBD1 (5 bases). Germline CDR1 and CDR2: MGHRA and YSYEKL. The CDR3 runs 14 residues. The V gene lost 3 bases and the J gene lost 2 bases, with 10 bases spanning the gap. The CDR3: CASSHGRVNYGYTF. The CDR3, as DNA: TGCGCCAGCAGCCACGGCAGGGTGAACTATGGCTACACCTTC.

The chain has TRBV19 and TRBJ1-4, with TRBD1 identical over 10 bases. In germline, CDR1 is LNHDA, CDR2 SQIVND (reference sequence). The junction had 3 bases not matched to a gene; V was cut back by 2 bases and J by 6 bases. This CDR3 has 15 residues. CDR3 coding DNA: TGTGCCAGTAGTATATCTGGGACAGGGGATGAAAAACTGTTTTTT. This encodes CASSISGTGDEKLFF.

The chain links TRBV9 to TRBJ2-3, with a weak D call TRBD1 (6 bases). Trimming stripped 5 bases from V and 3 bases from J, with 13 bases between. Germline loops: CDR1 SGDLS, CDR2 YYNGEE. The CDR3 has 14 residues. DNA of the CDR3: TGTGCCAGCAGTGAGGGGGACACTACAGATACGCAGTATTTT. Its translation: CASSEGDTTDTQYF. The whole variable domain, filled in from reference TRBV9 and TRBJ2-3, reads DSGVTQTPKHLITATGQRVTLRCSPRSGDLSVYWYQQSLDQGLQFLIQYYNGEERAKGNILERFSAQQFPDLHSELNLSSLELGDSALYFCASSEGDTTDTQYFGPGTRLTVL.

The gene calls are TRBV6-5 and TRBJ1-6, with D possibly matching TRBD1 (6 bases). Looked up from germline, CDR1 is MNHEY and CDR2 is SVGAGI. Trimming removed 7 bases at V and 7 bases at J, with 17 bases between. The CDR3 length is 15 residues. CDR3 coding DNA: TGTGCCAGCACCTATGGGGGCAAAGGGAATTCACCCCTCCACTTT. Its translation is CASTYGGKGNSPLHF.

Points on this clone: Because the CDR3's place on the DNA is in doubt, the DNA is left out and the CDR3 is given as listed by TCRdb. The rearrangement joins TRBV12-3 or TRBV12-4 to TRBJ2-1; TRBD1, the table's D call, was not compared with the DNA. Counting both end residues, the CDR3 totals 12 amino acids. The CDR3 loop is CASSFGRGSEFF.

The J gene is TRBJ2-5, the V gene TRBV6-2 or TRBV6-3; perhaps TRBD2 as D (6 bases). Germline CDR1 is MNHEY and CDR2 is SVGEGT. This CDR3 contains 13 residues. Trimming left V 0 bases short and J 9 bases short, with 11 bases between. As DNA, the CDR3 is TGTGCCAGCAGTTACTCCGGGACTCATTCCCAGTACTTC. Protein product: CASSYSGTHSQYF.

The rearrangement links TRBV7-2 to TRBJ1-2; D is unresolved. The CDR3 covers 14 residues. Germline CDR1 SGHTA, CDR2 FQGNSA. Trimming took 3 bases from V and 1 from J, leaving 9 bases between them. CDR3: CASSLGRNNYGYTF. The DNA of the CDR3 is TGTGCCAGCAGCTTGGGCAGAAATAACTATGGCTACACCTTC.

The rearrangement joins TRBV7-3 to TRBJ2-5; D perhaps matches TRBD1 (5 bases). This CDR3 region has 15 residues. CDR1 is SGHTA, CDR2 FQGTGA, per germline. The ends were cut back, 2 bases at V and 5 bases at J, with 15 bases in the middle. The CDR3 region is CASSLGQGYMETQYF. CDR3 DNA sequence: TGTGCCAGCAGCTTAGGGCAGGGTTATATGGAGACCCAGTACTTC.

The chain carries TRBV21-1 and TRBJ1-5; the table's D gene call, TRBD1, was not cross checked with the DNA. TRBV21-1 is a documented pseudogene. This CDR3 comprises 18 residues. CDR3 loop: CASSKKSQGNSSNQPQHF. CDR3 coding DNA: TGTGCCAGCAGCAAAAAGTCCCAGGGAAATTCTAGCAATCAGCCCCAGCATTTT.

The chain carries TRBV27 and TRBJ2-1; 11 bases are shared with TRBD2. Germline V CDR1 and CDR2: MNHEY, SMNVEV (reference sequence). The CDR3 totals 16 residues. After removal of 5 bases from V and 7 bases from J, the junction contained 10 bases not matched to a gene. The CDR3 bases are TGTGCCAGCAGTCCGAGTAGCGGGAGGGCAAGGAATGAGCAGTTCTTC. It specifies CASSPSSGRARNEQFF.

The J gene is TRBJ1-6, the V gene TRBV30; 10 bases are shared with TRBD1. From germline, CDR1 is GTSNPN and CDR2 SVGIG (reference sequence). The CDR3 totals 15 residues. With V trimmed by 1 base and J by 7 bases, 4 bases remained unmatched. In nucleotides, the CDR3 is TGTGCCTGGAGTGAATGGGGACAGGGGAATTCACCCCTCCACTTT. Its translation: CAWSEWGQGNSPLHF.